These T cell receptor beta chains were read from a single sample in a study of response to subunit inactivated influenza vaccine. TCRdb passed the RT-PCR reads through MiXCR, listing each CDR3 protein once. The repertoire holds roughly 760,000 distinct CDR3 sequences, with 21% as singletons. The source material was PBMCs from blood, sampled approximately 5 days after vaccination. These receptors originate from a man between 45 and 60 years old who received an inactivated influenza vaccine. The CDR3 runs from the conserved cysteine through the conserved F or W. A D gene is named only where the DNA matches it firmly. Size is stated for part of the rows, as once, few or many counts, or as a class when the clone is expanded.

CDR3aa: CSARILGPLDSPLHF; CDR3nt: TGCAGTGCTAGAATTTTGGGCCCACTGGATTCACCCCTCCACTTT; j_gene: TRBJ1-6; v_gene: TRBV20-1; d_gene: NA; abundance: NA
CDR3aa: CASSRYWTGNTEAFF; CDR3nt: TGTGCCAGCAGCCGCTATTGGACAGGGAACACTGAAGCTTTCTTT; j_gene: TRBJ1-1; v_gene: TRBV5-6; d_gene: TRBD1; abundance: many
CDR3aa: CASSPSGRRLNEQFF; CDR3nt: TGTGCCAGCAGCCCTAGCGGGAGAAGATTGAATGAGCAGTTCTTC; j_gene: TRBJ2-1; v_gene: TRBV7-3; d_gene: TRBD2; abundance: few
CDR3aa: CSARGWQDQETQYF; CDR3nt: TGCAGTGCTAGAGGATGGCAGGACCAAGAGACCCAGTACTTC; j_gene: TRBJ2-5; v_gene: TRBV20-1; d_gene: NA; abundance: NA
CDR3aa: CSARVSKRGSSYEQYF; CDR3nt: TGCAGTGCTAGAGTTTCAAAGCGGGGGAGCTCCTACGAGCAGTACTTC; j_gene: TRBJ2-7; v_gene: TRBV20-1; d_gene: TRBD2; abundance: few
CDR3aa: CASSPSGLAGGPVYYEQYF; CDR3nt: TGTGCCAGCAGCCCCTCGGGACTAGCGGGAGGGCCGGTCTACTACGAGCAGTACTTC; j_gene: TRBJ2-7; v_gene: TRBV7-8; d_gene: TRBD2; abundance: NA
CDR3aa: CASSQGTPTGGRWETQYF; CDR3nt: TGCGCCAGCAGCCAAGGAACCCCGACAGGGGGTAGGTGGGAGACCCAGTACTTC; j_gene: TRBJ2-5; v_gene: TRBV4-1; d_gene: TRBD1; abundance: NA
CDR3aa: CASSPQGLPVTYEQYF; CDR3nt: TGTGCCAGCTCACCACAAGGATTGCCGGTAACCTACGAGCAGTACTTC; j_gene: TRBJ2-7; v_gene: TRBV18; d_gene: NA; abundance: NA
CDR3aa: CASSQTASGFSSTDTQYF; CDR3nt: TGTGCCAGCAGCCAAACGGCTAGCGGGTTTTCGAGCACAGATACGCAGTATTTT; j_gene: TRBJ2-3; v_gene: TRBV3-1; d_gene: TRBD2; abundance: NA
CDR3aa: CATSRDRGYGYTF; CDR3nt: TGTGCCACCAGCAGAGACCGGGGCTATGGCTACACCTTC; j_gene: TRBJ1-2; v_gene: TRBV15; d_gene: NA; abundance: NA
CDR3aa: CASSLLGPGVMNTEAFF; CDR3nt: TGCGCCAGCAGCTTGTTAGGGCCGGGCGTTATGAACACTGAAGCTTTCTTT; j_gene: TRBJ1-1; v_gene: TRBV5-1; d_gene: NA; abundance: few
CDR3aa: CASIRRDSEAFF; CDR3nt: TGTGCCAGCATTCGACGGGACAGCGAAGCTTTCTTT; j_gene: TRBJ1-1; v_gene: TRBV6-5; d_gene: TRBD1; abundance: few
CDR3aa: CASSFRGISSYEQYF; CDR3nt: TGTGCCAGCAGTTTCAGAGGCATATCCTCCTACGAGCAGTACTTC; j_gene: TRBJ2-7; v_gene: TRBV12-3/TRBV12-4; d_gene: NA; abundance: few
CDR3aa: CASSQGLAMSEQYF; CDR3nt: TGCGCCAGCAGCCAAGGACTAGCGATGAGCGAGCAGTACTTC; j_gene: TRBJ2-7; v_gene: TRBV4-1; d_gene: TRBD2; abundance: NA
CDR3aa: CASSYGRNRQPQHF; CDR3nt: TGTGCCAGCAGTTACGGGCGGAATCGGCAGCCCCAGCATTTT; j_gene: TRBJ1-5; v_gene: TRBV6-2/TRBV6-3; d_gene: NA; abundance: NA
CDR3aa: CASSSAGTSGRAREQFF; CDR3nt: TGTGCCAGCAGCTCCGCCGGGACTAGCGGGAGGGCCAGGGAGCAGTTCTTC; j_gene: TRBJ2-1; v_gene: TRBV7-3; d_gene: TRBD2; abundance: NA
CDR3aa: CASSLTGDTEAFF; CDR3nt: TGTGCCAGCAGTTTAACAGGGGACACTGAAGCTTTCTTT; j_gene: TRBJ1-1; v_gene: TRBV5-1; d_gene: TRBD1; abundance: many
CDR3aa: CSVPSGSGTEAFF; CDR3nt: TGCAGCGTCCCCTCGGGGTCCGGCACTGAAGCTTTCTTT; j_gene: TRBJ1-1; v_gene: TRBV29-1; d_gene: NA; abundance: many
CDR3aa: CASSQPGLAGPTGELFF; CDR3nt: TGTGCCAGCAGCCAACCGGGACTAGCGGGACCCACCGGGGAGCTGTTTTTT; j_gene: TRBJ2-2; v_gene: TRBV4-2; d_gene: TRBD2; abundance: NA
CDR3aa: CASSLQTGQETQYF; CDR3nt: TGCGCCAGCAGCCTACAGACAGGGCAAGAGACCCAGTACTTC; j_gene: TRBJ2-5; v_gene: TRBV5-1; d_gene: TRBD1; abundance: NA